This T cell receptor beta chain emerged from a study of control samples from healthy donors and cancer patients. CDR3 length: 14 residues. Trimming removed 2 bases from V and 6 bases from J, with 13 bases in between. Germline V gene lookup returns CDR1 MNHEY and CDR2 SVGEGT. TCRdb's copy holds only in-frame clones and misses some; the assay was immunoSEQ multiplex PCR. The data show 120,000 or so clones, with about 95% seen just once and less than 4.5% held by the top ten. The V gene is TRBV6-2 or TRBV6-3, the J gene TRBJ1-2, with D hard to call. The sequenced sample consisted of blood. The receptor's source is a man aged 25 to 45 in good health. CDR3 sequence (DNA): TGTGCCAGCAGTTACCCCGGGCAAGAAAATGGCTACACCTTC. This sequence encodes CASSYPGQENGYTF.